This T cell receptor beta chain is drawn from a study of blood T cell repertoires in COVID-19. V trimming: 6 bases; J trimming: 3 bases; junction bases outside the gene matches: 2. The CDR3 is 13 amino acids. Clones were read by immunoSEQ multiplex PCR, and TCRdb kept only the in-frame ones, dropping some. The table has under 150,000 clones, under 85% seen once; the top ten hold roughly 8.6%. This receptor was identified in a woman of 80 years or more in a cohort sampled during active or convalescent COVID-19. This chain uses TRBV12-3 or TRBV12-4 with TRBJ2-3; TRBD1 matches 8 bases. Material: peripheral blood. CDR3 bases: TGTGCCAGCAGGCGACAGGGGACAGATACGCAGTATTTT. Translated, it gives CASRRQGTDTQYF.